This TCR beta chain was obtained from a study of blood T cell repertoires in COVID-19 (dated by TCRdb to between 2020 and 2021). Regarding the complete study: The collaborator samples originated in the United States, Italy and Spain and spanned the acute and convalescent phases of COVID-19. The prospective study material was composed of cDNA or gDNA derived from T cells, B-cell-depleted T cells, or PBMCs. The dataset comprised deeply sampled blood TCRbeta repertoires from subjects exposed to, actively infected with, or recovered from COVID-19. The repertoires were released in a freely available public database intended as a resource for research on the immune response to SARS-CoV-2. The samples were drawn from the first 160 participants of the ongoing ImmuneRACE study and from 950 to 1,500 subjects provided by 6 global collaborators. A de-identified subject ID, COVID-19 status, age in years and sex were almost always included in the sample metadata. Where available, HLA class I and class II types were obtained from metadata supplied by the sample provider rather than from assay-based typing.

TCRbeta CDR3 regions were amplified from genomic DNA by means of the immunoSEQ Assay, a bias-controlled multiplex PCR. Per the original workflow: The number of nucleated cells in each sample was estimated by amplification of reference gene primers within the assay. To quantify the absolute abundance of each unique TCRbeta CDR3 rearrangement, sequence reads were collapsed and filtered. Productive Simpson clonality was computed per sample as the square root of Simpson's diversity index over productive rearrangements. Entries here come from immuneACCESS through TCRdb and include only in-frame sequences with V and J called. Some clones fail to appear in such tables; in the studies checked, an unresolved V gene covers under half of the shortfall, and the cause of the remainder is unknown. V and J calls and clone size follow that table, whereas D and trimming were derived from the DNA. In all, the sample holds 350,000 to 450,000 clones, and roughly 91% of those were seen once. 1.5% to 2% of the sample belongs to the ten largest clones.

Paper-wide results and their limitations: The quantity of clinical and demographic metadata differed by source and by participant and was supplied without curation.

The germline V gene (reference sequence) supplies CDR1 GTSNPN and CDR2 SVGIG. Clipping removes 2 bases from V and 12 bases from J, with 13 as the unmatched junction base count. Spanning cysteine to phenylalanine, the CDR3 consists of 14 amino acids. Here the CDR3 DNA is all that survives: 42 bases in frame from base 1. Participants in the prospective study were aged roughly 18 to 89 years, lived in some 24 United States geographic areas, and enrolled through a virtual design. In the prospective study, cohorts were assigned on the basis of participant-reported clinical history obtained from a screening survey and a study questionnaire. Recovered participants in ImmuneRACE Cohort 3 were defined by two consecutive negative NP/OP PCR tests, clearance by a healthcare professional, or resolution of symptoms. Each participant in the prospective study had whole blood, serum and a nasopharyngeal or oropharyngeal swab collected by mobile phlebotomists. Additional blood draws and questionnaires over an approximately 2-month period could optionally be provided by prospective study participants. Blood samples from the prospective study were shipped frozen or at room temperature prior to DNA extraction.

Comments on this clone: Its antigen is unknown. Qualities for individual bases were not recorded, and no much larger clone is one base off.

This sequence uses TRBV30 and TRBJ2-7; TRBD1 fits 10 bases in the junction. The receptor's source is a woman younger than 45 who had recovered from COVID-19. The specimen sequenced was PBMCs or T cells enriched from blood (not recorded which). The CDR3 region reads CAWSTTGGSVQVYF. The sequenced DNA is TGTGCCTGGAGTACGACAGGGGGCTCCGTTCAAGTGTACTTC.